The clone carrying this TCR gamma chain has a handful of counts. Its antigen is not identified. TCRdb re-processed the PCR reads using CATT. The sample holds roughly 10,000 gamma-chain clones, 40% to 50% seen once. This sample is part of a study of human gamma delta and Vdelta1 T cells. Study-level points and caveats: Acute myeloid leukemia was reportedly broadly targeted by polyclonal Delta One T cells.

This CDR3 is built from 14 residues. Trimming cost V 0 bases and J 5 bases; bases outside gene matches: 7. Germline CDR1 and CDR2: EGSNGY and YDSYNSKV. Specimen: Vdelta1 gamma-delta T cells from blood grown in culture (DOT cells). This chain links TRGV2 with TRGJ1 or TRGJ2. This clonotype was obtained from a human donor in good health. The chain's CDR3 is CATWDGLPNYKKLF. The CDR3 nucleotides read TGTGCCACCTGGGACGGGCTCCCGAATTATAAGAAACTCTTT.